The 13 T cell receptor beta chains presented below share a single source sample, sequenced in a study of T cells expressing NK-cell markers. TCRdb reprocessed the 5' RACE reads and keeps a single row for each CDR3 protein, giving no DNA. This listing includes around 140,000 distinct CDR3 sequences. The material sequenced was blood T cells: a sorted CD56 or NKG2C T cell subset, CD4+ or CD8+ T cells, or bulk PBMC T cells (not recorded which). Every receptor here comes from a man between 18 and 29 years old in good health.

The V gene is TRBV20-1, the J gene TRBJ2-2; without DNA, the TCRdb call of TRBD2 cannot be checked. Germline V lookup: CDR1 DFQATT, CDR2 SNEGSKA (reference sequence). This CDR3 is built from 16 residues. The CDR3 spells CSARDIRGPNTGELFF.

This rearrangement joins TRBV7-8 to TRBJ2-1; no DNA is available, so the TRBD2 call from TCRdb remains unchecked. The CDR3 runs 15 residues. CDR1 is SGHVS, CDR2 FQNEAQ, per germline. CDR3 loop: CASSLAVSRYNEQFF. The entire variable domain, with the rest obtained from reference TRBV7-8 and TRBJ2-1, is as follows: GAGVSQSPRYKVAKRGQDVALRCDPISGHVSLFWYQQALGQGPEFLTYFQNEAQLDKSGLPSDRFFAERPEGSVSTLKIQRTQQEDSAVYLCASSLAVSRYNEQFFGPGTRLTVL.

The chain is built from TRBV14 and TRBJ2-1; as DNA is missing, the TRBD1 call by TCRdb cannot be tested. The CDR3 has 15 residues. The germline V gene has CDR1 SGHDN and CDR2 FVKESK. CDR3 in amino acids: CASSLTVLSYNEQFF.

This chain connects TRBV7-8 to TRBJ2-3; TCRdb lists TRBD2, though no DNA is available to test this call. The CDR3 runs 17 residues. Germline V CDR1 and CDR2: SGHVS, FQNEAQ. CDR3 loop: CASSLSFGLADTDTQYF.

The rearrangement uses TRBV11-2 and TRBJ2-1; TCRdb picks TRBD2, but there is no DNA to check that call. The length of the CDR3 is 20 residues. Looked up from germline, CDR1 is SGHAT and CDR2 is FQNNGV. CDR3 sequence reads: CASSLVVGLAGSPGYNEQFF.

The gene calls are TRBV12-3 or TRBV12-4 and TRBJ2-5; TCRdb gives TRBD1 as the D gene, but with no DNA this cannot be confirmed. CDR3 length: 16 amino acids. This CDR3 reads CASSRIPTGGTETQYF.

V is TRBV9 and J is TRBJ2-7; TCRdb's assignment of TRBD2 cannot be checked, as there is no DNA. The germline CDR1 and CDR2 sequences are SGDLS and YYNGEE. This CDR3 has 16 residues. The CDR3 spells CASSVGLAGGPNEQYF.

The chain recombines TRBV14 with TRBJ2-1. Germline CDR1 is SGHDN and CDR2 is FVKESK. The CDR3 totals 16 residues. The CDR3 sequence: CASSQVATYYDNEQFF.

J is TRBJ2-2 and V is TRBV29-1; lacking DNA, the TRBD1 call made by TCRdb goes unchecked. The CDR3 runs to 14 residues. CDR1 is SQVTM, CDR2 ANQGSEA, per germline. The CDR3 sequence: CSVRHRGTTGELFF.

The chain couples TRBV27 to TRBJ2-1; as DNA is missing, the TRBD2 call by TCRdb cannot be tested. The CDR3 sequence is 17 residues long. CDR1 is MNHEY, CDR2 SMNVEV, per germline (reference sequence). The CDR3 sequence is CASSLWGGSNSYNEQFF.

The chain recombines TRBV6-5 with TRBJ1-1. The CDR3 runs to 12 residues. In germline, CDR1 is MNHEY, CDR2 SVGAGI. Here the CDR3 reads CASSSRNTEAFF.

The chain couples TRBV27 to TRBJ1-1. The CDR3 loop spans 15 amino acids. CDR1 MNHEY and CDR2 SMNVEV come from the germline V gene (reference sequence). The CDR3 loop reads CASSLSSRALGEAFF.

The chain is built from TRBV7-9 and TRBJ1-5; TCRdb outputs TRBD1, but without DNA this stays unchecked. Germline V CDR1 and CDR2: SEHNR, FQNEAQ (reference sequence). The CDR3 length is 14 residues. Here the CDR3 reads CASSPQTGGQPQHF.